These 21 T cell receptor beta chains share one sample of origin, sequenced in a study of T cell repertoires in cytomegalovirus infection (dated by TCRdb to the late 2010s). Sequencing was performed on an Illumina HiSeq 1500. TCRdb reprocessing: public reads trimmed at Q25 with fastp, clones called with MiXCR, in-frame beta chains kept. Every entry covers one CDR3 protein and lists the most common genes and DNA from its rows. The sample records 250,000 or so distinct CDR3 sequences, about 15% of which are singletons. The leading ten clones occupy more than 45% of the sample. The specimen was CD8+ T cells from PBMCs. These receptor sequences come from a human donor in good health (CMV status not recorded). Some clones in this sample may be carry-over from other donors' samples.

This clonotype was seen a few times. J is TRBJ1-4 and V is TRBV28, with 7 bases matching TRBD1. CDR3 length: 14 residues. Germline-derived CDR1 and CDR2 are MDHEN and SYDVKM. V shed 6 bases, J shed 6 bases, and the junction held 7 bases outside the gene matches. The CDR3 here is CASSTRGVDEKLFF. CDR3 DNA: TGTGCCAGCAGCACCAGGGGGGTGGATGAAAAACTGTTTTTT.

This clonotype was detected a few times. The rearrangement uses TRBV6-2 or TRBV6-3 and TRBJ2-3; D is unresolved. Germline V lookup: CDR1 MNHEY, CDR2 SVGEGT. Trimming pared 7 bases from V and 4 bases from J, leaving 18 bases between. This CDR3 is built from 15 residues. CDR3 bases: TGTGCCAGCACCCTTGGAGCGCGGTCCCCAGATACGCAGTATTTT. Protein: CASTLGARSPDTQYF.

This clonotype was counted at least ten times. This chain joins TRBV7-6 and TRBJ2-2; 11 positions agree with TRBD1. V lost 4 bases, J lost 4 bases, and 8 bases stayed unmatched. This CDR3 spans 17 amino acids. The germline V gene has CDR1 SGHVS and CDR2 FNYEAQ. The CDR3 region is CASSYDGQGAGTGELFF. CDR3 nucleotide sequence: TGTGCCAGCAGCTACGACGGACAGGGGGCTGGCACCGGGGAGCTGTTTTTT.

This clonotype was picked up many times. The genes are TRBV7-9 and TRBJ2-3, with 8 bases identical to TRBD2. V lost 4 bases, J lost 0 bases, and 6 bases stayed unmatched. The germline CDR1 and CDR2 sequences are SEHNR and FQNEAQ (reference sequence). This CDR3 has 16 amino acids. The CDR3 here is CASSWIRGGSTDTQYF. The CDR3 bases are TGTGCCAGCAGCTGGATCCGGGGGGGAAGCACAGATACGCAGTATTTT.

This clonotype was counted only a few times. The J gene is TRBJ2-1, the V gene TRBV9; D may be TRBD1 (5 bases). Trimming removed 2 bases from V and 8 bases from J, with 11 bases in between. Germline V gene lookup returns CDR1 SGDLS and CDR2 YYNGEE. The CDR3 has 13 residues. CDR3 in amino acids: CASSVGQWDEQFF. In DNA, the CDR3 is TGTGCCAGCAGCGTGGGGCAGTGGGATGAGCAGTTCTTC.

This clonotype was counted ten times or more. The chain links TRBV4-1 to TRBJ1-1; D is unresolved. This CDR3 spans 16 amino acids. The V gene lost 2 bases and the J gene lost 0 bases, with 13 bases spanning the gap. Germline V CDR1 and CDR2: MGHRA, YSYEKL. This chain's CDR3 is CASSQREIGLNTEAFF. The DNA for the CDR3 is TGCGCCAGCAGCCAAAGAGAAATAGGGCTGAACACTGAAGCTTTCTTT.

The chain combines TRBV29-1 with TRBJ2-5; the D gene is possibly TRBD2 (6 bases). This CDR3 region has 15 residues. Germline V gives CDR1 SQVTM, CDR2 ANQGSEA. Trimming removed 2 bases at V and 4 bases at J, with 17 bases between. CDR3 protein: CSVERGGEEGETQYF. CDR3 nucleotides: TGCAGCGTTGAAAGAGGAGGGGAAGAGGGAGAGACCCAGTACTTC.

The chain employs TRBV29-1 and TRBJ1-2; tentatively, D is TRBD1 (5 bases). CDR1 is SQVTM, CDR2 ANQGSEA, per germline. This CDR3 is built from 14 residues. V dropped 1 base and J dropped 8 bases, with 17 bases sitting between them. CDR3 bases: TGCAGCGTTGAAGGGGGCCGGGCTGACCCGGGCTACACCTTC. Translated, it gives CSVEGGRADPGYTF.

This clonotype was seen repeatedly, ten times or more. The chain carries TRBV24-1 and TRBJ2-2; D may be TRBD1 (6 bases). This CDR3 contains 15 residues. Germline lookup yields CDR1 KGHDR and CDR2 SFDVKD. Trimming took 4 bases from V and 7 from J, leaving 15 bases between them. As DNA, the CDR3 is TGTGCCACCAGTGAATGGGACACATCGAGCGGGGAGCTGTTTTTT. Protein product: CATSEWDTSSGELFF.

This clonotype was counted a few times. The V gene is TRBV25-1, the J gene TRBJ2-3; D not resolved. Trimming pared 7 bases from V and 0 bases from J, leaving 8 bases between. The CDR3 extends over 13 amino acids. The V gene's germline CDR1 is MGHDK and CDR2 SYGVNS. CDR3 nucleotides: TGTGCCAGCACGAGACGAAGCACAGATACGCAGTATTTT. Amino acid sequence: CASTRRSTDTQYF.

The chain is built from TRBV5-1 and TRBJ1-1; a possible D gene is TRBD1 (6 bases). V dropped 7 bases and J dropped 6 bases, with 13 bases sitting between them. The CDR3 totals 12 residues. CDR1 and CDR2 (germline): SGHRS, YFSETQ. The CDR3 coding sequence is TGCGCCAGCCGGGCAGGGGTCGCTGAAGCTTTCTTT. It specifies CASRAGVAEAFF.

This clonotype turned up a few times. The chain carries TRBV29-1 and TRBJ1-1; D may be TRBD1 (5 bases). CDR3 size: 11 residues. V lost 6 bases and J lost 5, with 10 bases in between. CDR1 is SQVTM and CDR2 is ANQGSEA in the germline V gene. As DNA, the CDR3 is TGCAGCGTCCGCAGGGCGACTGAAGCTTTCTTT. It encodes CSVRRATEAFF.

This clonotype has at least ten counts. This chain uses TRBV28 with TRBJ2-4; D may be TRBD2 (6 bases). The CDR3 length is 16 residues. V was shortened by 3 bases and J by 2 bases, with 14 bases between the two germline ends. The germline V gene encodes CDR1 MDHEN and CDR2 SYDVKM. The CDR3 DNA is TGTGCCAGCAGTTTCCCTGCGGCGGGGTCCAAAAACATTCAGTACTTC. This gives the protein CASSFPAAGSKNIQYF.

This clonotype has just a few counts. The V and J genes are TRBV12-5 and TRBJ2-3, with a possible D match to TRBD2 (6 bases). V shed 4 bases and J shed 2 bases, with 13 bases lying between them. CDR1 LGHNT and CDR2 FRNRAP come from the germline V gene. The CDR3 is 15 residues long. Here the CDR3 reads CASGSAGTFTDTQYF. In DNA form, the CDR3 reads TGTGCTAGTGGTTCCGCCGGGACTTTCACAGATACGCAGTATTTT.

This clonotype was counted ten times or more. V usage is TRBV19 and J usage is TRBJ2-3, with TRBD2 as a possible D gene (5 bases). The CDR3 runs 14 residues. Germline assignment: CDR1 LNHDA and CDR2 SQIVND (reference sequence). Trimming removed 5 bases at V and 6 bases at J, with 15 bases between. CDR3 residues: CASSPDGIGDTQYF. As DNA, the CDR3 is TGTGCCAGTAGTCCAGACGGGATTGGTGATACGCAGTATTTT. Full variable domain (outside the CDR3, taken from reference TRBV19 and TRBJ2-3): DGGITQSPKYLFRKEGQNVTLSCEQNLNHDAMYWYRQDPGQGLRLIYYSQIVNDFQKGDIAEGYSVSREKKESFPLTVTSAQKNPTAFYLCASSPDGIGDTQYFGPGTRLTVL.

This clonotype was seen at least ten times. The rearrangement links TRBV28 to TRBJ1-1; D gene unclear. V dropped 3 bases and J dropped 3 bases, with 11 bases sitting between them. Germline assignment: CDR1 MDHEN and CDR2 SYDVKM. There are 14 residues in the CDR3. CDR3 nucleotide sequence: TGTGCCAGCAGTTTGTCAGGCGGACACACTGAAGCTTTCTTT. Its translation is CASSLSGGHTEAFF.

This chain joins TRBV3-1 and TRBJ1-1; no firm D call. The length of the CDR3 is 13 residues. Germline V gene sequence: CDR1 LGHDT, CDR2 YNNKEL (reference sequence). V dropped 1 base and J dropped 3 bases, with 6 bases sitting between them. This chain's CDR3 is CASSQAGYTEAFF. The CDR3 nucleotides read TGTGCCAGCAGCCAAGCCGGATACACTGAAGCTTTCTTT. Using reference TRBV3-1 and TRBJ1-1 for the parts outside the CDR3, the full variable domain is DTAVSQTPKYLVTQMGNDKSIKCEQNLGHDTMYWYKQDSKKFLKIMFSYNNKELIINETVPNRFSPKSPDKAHLNLHINSLELGDSAVYFCASSQAGYTEAFFGQGTRLTVV.

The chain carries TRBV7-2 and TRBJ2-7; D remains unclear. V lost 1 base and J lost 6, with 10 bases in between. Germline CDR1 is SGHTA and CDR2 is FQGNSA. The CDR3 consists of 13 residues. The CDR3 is CASSLGQISEQYF. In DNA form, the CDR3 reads TGTGCCAGCAGCTTAGGGCAGATTAGCGAGCAGTACTTC.

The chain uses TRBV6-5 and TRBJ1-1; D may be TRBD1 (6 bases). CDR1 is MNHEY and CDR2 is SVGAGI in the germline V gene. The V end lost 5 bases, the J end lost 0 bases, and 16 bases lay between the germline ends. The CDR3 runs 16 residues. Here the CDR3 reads CASSGIRQVLNTEAFF. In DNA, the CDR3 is TGTGCCAGCAGTGGAATTCGACAGGTACTGAACACTGAAGCTTTCTTT.

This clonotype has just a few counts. CDR3 bases: TGCGCCAGCAGCCGGGAAGTGAACACTGAAGCTTTCTTT. Its protein product is CASSREVNTEAFF. This chain joins TRBV4-3 and TRBJ1-1; no reliable D call. V was cut by 4 bases and J by 0 bases, with 6 bases left in between. Germline lookup yields CDR1 LGHNA and CDR2 YSLEER. The CDR3 extends over 13 amino acids.

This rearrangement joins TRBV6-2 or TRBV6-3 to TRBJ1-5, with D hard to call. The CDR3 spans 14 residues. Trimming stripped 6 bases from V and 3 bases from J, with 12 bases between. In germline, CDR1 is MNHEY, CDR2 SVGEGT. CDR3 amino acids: CASSPDSDNQPQHF. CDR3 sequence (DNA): TGTGCCAGCAGCCCTGACTCTGACAATCAGCCCCAGCATTTT.